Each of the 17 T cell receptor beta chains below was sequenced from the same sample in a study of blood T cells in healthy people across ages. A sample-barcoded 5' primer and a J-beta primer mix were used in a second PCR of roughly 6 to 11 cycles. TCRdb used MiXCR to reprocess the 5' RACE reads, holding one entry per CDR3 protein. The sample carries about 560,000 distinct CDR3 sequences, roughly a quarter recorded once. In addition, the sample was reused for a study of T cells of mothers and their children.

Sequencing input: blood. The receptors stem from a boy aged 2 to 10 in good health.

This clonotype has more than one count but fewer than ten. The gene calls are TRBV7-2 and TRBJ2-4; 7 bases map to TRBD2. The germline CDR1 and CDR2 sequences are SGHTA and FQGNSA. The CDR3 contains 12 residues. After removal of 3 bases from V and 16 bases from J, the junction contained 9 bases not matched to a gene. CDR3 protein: CASSFPGGVAYF. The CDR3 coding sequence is TGTGCCAGCAGCTTTCCTGGGGGGGTCGCCTACTTC.

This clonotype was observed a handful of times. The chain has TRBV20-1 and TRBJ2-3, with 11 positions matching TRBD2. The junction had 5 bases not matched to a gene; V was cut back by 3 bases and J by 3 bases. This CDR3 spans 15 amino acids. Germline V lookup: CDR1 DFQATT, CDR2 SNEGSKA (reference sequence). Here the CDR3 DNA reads TGCAGTGCTAGTAGCACTAGCGGGAGTACAGATACGCAGTATTTT. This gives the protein CSASSTSGSTDTQYF.

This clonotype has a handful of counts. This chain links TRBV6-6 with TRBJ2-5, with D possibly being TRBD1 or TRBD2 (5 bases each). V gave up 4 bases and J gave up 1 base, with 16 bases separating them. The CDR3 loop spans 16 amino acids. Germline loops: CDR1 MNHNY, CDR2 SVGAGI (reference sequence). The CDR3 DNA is TGTGCCAGCAGTTCCCCCAGGAGGACAACCCAAGAGACCCAGTACTTC. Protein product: CASSSPRRTTQETQYF.

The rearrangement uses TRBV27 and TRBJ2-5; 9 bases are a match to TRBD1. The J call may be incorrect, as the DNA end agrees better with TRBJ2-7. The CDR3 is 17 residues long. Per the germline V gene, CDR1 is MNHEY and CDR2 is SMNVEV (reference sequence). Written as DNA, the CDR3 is TGTGCCAGCAGTTTCTATGGTACCGGGACAGGGATGTACGAGCAGTACTTC. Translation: CASSFYGTGTGMYEQYF.

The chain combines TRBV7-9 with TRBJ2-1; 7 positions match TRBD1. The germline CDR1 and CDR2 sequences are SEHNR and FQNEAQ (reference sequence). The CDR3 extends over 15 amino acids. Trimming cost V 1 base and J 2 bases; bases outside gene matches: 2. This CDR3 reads CASSLEDRTYNEQFF. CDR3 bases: TGTGCCAGCAGCTTAGAGGACAGGACCTACAATGAGCAGTTCTTC.

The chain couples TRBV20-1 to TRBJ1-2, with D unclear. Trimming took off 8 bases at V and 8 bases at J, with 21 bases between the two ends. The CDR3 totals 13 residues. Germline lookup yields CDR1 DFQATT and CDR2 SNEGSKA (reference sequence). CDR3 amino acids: CSTPSPGRSGYTF. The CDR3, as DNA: TGCAGTACTCCCTCCCCCGGGCGCAGCGGCTACACCTTC.

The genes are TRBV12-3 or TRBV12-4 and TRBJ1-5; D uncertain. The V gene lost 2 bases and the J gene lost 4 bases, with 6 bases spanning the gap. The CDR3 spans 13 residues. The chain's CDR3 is CASSLSENQPQHF. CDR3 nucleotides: TGTGCCAGCAGTTTATCGGAGAATCAGCCCCAGCATTTT.

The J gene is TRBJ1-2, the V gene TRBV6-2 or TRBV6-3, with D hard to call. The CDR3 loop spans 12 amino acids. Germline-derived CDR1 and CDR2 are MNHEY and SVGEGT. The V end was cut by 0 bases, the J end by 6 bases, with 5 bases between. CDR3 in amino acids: CASSYSQNGYTF. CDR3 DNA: TGTGCCAGCAGTTACTCGCAGAATGGCTACACCTTC.

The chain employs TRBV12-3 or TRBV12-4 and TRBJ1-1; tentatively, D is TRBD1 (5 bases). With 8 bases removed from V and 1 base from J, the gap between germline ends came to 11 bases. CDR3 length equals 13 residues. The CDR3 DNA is TGTGCCAGCCGAAGACAGCAGAACACTGAAGCTTTCTTT. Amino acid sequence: CASRRQQNTEAFF.

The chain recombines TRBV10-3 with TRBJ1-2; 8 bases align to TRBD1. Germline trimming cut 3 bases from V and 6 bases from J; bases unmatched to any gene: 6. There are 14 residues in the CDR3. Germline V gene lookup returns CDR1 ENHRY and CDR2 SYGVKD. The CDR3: CAISDRGRLDGYTF. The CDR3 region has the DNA TGTGCCATCAGTGACAGGGGGCGCCTAGATGGCTACACCTTC.

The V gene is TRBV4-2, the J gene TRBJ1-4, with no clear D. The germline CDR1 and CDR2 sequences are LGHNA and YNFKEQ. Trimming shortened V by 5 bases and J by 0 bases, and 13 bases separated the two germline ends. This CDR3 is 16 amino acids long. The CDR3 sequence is CASSVMTLSTNEKLFF. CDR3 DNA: TGTGCCAGCAGCGTTATGACGCTGTCAACTAATGAAAAACTGTTTTTT.

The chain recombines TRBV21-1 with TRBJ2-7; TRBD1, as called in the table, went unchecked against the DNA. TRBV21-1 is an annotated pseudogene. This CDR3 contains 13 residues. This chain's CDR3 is CASSSPGQAEQYF. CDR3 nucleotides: TGTGCCAGCAGTTCTCCGGGACAGGCAGAGCAGTACTTC.

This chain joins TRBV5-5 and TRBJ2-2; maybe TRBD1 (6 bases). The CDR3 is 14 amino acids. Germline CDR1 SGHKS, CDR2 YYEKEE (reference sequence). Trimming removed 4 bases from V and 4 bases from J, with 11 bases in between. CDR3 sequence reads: CASSLGQSTGELFF. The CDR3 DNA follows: TGTGCCAGCAGCCTAGGACAGTCCACCGGGGAGCTGTTTTTT.

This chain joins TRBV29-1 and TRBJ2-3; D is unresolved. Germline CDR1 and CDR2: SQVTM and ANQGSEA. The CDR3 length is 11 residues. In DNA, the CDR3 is TGCGGATCTCAGAGCACAGATACGCAGTATTTT. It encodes CGSQSTDTQYF.

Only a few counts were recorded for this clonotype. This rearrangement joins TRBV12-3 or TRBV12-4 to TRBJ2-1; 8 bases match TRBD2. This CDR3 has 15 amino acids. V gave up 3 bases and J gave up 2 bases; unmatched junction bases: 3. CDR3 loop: CASSFGLAPYNEQFF. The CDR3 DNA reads TGTGCCAGCAGTTTCGGACTAGCTCCCTACAATGAGCAGTTCTTC.

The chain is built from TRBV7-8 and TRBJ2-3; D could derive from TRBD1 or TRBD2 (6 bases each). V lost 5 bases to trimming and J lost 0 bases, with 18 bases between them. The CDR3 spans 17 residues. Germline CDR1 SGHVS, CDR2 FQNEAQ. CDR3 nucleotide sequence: TGTGCCAGCAGCCGCGGGACAAAGGTCTCTAGCACAGATACGCAGTATTTT. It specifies CASSRGTKVSSTDTQYF.

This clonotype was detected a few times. In DNA form, the CDR3 reads TGTGCCAGCACCCGAGACACCGGGGAGCTGTTTTTT. Its protein is CASTRDTGELFF. The rearrangement links TRBV25-1 to TRBJ2-2; no clear D gene. This CDR3 spans 12 amino acids. Per the germline V gene, CDR1 is MGHDK and CDR2 is SYGVNS. The ends were cut back, 7 bases at V and 3 bases at J, with 6 bases in the middle.